The entry below gives a single T cell receptor (beta chain) sequence along with its context. The antigen remains unidentified. The sample comes from a study of CD4+ T cells in melanoma. Clones were read by immunoSEQ multiplex PCR, and TCRdb kept only the in-frame ones, dropping some. The sample includes about 10,000 clones, 64% seen only once; the top ten take about 13%. Study results and caveats: A reported correlation linked neoantigen-specific CD4+ T cells to CD8+, macrophage and B cell function. In melanoma, neoantigen-specific CD4+ T cells reportedly differed in differentiation state.

V was pared by 2 bases and J by 6 bases, with 6 bases of the junction left unmatched. Germline assignment: CDR1 SGHAT and CDR2 FQNNGV. The CDR3 is 15 residues long. The V gene is TRBV11-2, the J gene TRBJ2-2, with 7 bases fitting TRBD1. Specimen: cells from a culture (not recorded whether cultured in vitro). The receptor comes from a human donor with melanoma. The CDR3 region is CASSLTQQGSGELFF. The DNA of the CDR3 is TGTGCCAGCAGCTTAACACAACAGGGGTCCGGGGAGCTGTTTTTT.